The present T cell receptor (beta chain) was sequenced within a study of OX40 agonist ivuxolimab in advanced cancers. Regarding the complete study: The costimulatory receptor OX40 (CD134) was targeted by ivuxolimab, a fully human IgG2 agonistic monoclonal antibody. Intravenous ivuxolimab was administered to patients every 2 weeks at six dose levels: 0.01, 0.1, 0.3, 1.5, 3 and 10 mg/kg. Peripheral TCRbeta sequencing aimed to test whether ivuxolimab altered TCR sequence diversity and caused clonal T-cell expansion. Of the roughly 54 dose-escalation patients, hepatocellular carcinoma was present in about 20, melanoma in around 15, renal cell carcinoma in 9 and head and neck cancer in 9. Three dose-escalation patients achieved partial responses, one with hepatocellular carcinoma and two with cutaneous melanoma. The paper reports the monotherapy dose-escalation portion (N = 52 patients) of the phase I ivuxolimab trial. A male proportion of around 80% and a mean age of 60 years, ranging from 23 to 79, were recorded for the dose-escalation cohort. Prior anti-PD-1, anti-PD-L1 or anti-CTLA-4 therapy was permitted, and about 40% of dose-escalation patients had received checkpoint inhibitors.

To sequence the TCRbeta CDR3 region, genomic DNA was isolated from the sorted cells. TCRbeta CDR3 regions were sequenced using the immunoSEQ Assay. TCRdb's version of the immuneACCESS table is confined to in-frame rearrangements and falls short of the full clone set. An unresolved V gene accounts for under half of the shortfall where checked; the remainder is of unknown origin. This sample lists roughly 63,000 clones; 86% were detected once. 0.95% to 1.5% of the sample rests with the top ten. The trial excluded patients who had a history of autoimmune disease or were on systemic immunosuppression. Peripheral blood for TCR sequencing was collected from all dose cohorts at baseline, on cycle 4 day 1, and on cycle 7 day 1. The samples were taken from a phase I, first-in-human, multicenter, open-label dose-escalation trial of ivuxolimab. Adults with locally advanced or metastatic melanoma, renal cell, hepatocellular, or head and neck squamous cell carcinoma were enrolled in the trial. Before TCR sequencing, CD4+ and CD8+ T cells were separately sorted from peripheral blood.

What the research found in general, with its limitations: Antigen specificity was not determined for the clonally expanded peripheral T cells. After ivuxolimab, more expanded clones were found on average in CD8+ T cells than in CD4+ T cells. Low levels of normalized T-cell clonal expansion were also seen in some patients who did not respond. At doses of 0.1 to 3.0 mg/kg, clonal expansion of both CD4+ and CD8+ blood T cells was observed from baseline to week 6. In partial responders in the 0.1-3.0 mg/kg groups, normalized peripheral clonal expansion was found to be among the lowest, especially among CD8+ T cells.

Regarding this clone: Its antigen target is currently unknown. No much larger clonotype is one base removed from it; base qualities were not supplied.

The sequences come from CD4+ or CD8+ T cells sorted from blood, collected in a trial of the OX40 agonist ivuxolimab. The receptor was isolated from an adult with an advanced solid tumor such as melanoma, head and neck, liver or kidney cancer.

The DNA reads TGTGCCAGCAGCTTACGGTCTAGCTCCACAGATACGCAGTATTTT. This translates into CASSLRSSSTDTQYF. In this chain, TRBV11-3 is recombined with TRBJ2-3, with a weak D call of TRBD2 (5 bases match). From cysteine to phenylalanine, the CDR3 is 15 amino acids long. Of all the DNA, just the CDR3 is kept, 45 bases in frame from base 1. Per the germline V gene, SGHNT is the CDR1 and YENEEA is the CDR2. The V and J ends are trimmed by 2 bases and 2 bases, leaving 11 bases between them. Here the CDR3 is joined to the reference TRBV11-3 and TRBJ2-3 genes, and the full variable domain is: EAGVVQSPRYKIIEKKQPVAFWCNPISGHNTLYWYLQNLGQGPELLIRYENEEAVDDSQLPKDRFSAERLKGVDSTLKIQPAELGDSAVYLCASSLRSSSTDTQYFGPGTRLTVL.